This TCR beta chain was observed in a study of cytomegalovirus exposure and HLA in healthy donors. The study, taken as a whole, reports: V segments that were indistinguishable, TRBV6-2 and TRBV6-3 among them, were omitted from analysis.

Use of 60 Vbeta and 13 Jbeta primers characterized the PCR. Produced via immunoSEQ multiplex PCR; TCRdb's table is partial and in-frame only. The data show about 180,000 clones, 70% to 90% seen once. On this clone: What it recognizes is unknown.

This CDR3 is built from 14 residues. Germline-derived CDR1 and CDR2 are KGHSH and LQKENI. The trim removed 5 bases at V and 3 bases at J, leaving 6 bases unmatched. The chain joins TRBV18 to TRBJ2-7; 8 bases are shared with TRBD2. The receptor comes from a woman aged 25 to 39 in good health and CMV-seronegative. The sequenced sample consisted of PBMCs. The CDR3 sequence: CASSVTSGGYEQYF. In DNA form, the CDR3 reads TGTGCCAGCTCAGTCACTAGCGGCGGCTACGAGCAGTACTTC.